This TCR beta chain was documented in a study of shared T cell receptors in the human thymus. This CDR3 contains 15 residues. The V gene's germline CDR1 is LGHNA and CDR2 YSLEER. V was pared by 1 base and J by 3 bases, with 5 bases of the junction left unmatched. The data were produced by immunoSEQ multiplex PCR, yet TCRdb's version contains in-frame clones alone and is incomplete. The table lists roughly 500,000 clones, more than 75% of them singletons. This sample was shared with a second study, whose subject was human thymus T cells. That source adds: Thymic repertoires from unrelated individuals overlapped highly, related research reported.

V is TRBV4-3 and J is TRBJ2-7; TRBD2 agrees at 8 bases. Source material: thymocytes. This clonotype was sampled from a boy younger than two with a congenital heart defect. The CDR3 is CASSQGLAGLYEQYF. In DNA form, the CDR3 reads TGCGCCAGCAGCCAAGGCCTAGCGGGCCTCTACGAGCAGTACTTC.